This T cell receptor beta chain appears in the sequencing data of a study of blood T cell repertoires in COVID-19. This clone was seen only once. Clones were sequenced by immunoSEQ multiplex PCR, and TCRdb holds only the in-frame ones, with some missing. In the table there are 40,000 to 55,000 clones, 90% of which are singletons. The CDR3 loop spans 22 amino acids. V was pared by 4 bases and J by 8 bases, with 24 bases of the junction left unmatched. Germline V gene data show CDR1 as KGHDR and CDR2 as SFDVKD. The sequence was obtained from a woman aged 80 or older with acute or convalescent COVID-19. V usage is TRBV24-1 and J usage is TRBJ2-2, with 13 bases that match TRBD2. What was sequenced was peripheral blood. CDR3 nucleotides: TGTGCCACCAGTGAACCTTCACGACTAGCGGGAGGTCGGCGTCCCGGGTTGGGGGAGCTGTTTTTT. Protein sequence: CATSEPSRLAGGRRPGLGELFF.